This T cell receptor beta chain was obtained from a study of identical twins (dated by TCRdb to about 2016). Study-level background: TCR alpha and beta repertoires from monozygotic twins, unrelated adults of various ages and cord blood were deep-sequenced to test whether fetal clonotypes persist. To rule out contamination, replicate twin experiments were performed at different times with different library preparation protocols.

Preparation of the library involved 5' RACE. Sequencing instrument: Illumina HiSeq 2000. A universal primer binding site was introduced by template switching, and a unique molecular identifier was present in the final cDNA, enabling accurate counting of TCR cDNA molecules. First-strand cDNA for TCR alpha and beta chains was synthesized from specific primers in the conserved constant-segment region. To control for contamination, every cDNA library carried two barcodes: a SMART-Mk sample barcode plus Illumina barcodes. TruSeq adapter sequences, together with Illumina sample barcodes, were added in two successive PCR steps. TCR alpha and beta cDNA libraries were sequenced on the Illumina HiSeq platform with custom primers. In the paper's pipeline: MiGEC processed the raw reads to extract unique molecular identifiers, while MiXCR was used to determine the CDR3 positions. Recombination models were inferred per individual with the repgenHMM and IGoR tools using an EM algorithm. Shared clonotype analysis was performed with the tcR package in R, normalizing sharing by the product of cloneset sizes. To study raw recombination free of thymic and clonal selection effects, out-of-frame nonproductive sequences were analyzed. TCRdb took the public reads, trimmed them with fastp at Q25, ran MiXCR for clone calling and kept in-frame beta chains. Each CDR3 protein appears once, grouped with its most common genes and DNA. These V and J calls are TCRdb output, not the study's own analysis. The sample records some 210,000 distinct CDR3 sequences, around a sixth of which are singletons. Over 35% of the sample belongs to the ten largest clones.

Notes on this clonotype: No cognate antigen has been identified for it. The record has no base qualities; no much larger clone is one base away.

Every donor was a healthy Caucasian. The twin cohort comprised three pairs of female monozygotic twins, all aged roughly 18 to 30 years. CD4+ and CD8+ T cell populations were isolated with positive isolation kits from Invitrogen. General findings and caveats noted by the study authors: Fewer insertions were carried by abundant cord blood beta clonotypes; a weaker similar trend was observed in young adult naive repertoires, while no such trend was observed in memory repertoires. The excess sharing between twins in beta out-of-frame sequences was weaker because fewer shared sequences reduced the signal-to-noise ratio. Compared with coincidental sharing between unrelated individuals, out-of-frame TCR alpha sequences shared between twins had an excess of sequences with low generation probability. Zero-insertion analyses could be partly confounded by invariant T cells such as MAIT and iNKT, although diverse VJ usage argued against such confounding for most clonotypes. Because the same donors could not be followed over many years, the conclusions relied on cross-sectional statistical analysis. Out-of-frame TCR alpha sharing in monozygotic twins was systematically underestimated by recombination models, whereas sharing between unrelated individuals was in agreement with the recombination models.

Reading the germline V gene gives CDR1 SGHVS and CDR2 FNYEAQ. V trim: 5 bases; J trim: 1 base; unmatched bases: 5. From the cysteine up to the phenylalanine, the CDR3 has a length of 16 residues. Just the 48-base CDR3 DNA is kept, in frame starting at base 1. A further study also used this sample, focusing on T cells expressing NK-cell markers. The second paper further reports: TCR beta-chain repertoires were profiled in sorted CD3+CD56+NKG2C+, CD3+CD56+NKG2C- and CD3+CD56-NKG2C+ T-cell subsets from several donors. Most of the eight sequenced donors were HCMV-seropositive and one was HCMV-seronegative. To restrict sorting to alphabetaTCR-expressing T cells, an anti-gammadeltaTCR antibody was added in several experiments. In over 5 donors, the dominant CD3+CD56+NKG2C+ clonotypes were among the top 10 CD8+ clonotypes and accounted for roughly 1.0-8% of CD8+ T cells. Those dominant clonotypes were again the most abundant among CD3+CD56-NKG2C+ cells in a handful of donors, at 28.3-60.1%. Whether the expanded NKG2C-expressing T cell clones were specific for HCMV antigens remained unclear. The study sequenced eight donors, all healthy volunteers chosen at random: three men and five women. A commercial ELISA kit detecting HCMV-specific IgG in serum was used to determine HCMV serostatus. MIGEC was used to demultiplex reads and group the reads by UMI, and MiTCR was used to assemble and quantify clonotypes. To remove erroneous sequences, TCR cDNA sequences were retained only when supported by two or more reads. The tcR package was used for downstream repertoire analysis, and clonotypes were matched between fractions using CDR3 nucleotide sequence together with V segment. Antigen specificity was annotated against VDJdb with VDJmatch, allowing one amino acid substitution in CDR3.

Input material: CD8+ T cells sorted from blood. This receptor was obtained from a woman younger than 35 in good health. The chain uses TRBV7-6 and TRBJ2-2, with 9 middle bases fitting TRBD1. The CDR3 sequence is CASSPGTGRNTGELFF. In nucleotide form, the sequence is TGTGCCAGCAGCCCCGGGACAGGGAGGAACACCGGGGAGCTGTTTTTT. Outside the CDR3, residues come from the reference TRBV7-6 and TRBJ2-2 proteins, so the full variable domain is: GAGVSQSPRYKVTKRGQDVALRCDPISGHVSLYWYRQALGQGPEFLTYFNYEAQQDKSGLPNDRFSAERPEGSISTLTIQRTEQRDSAMYRCASSPGTGRNTGELFFGEGSRLTVL.